This record concerns one T cell receptor beta chain sequence. The record originates from a study of HIV-infected patients and healthy controls. The CDR3 is made up of 14 amino acids. CDR1 and CDR2 (germline): SEHNR, FQNEAQ (reference sequence). V was shortened by 5 bases and J by 1 base, with 9 bases between the two germline ends. TCRdb re-called the 5' RACE reads with MiXCR, one entry per CDR3 protein. The profile covers more than 15,000 distinct CDR3 sequences, with roughly a fifth appearing a single time and approximately 33% taken by the ten largest. Specimen: CD8+ T cells from blood. This chain joins TRBV7-9 and TRBJ1-5; weak D call: TRBD1 (5 bases). This TCR was recovered from a human donor in good health. The CDR3, as DNA: TGTGCCAGCAGCCCAGGGATCAGCAATCAGCCCCAGCATTTT. Translated, it gives CASSPGISNQPQHF. Combining the CDR3 with reference TRBV7-9 and TRBJ1-5 gives the whole variable domain DTGVSQNPRHKITKRGQNVTFRCDPISEHNRLYWYRQTLGQGPEFLTYFQNEAQLEKSRLLSDRFSAERPKGSFSTLEIQRTEQGDSAMYLCASSPGISNQPQHFGDGTRLSIL.